This T cell receptor beta chain was documented in a study of cytomegalovirus exposure and HLA in healthy donors. Study-wide results and caveats: Sequence variants that were highly shared formed a cluster that was likely a sequencing artifact. In a later analysis, V- and J-gene trimming of beta chains associated with a DCLRE1C missense variant, replicated independently. Several of the most significant clusters appeared, in a later analysis, to be linked to common viral pathogens.

This clone was observed a handful of times. Its antigen is currently unknown. In the PCR, 60 Vbeta and 13 Jbeta primers were used. Measured with immunoSEQ multiplex PCR; TCRdb has only the in-frame clones, and not every one. The sample yields 100,000 to 150,000 clones, about 10% seen once. V gave up 4 bases and J gave up 6 bases; unmatched junction bases: 8. This CDR3 has 14 amino acids. Germline V gives CDR1 SNHLY, CDR2 FYNNEI. Sample: PBMCs. The receptor was isolated from a young woman in good health and CMV-seropositive. The chain carries TRBV2 and TRBJ1-2, with 7 nucleotides matching TRBD1. The CDR3 reads CASSGSTGTNGYTF. The CDR3 nucleotides are TGTGCCAGCAGTGGGTCGACAGGGACCAATGGCTACACCTTC.